These 14 T cell receptor beta chains were sequenced from one sample in a study of spatial heterogeneity in lung cancer (dated by TCRdb to the late 2010s). Receptor amplification or capture employed 5' RACE. Sequencing was performed on a NextSeq 500. The public reads were reanalyzed by TCRdb: fastp trimming at Q25, MiXCR alignment, in-frame beta chains only. Each entry is one CDR3 protein sequence, shown with its most common DNA and genes. The sample profile shows 40,000 to 45,000 distinct CDR3 sequences; about 6.5% of them were found once. Clones ranked in the top ten supply roughly two fifths of the sample. In light of the paper, this sample's time point label describes: sample taken at primary tumor resection. The source material was PBMCs, sampled at surgery. The source of these receptors is a female donor with early-stage non-small cell lung cancer.

This clonotype was counted between two and nine times. The chain uses TRBV27 and TRBJ1-2; a possible D gene is TRBD1 (5 bases). Germline V gene data show CDR1 as MNHEY and CDR2 as SMNVEV (reference sequence). Trimming stripped 5 bases from V and 4 bases from J, with 14 bases between. This CDR3 has 14 amino acids. As DNA, the CDR3 is TGTGCCAGCAGTGAGGGGCGGAACATCTATGGCTACACCTTC. It translates to CASSEGRNIYGYTF.

This clonotype was detected many times. The rearrangement joins TRBV7-9 to TRBJ2-3; possibly TRBD1 for D (6 bases). CDR1 and CDR2 from the germline V gene are SEHNR and FQNEAQ (reference sequence). The CDR3 has 18 residues. V dropped 0 bases and J dropped 0 bases, with 16 bases sitting between them. The CDR3 coding sequence is TGTGCCAGCAGCTTAGCAGAAGGGACACGGATGAGCACAGATACGCAGTATTTT. Its translation: CASSLAEGTRMSTDTQYF.

In this sample, this clonotype turned up many times. The chain employs TRBV7-9 and TRBJ2-7, with 11 bases aligning to TRBD2. The length of the CDR3 is 15 residues. The junction had 5 bases not matched to a gene; V was cut back by 5 bases and J by 2 bases. The germline V gene encodes CDR1 SEHNR and CDR2 FQNEAQ (reference sequence). The CDR3 loop reads CASSKTSGAPYEQYF. DNA of the CDR3: TGTGCCAGCAGCAAGACTAGCGGGGCACCCTACGAGCAGTACTTC.

J is TRBJ2-1 and V is TRBV7-2; TRBD2 agrees at 9 bases. V shed 5 bases, J shed 10 bases, and the junction held 3 bases outside the gene matches. Per germline, CDR1 SGHTA and CDR2 FQGNSA. This CDR3 is 12 amino acids long. Here the CDR3 reads CASSLGTSEQFF. CDR3 in DNA: TGTGCCAGCAGCCTGGGGACTAGCGAGCAGTTCTTC.

This clonotype was seen at least ten times. This chain links TRBV25-1 with TRBJ1-5, with D possibly TRBD1 on 5 matching bases. The CDR3 contains 15 residues. Germline CDR1 is MGHDK and CDR2 is SYGVNS. Trimming removed 3 bases from V and 0 bases from J, with 9 bases in between. The CDR3 here is CASSDARDSNQPQHF. As DNA, the CDR3 is TGTGCCAGCAGTGATGCCAGGGATAGCAATCAGCCCCAGCATTTT.

This clonotype was picked up many times. The chain links TRBV2 to TRBJ1-2, with TRBD1 identical over 7 bases. Looked up from germline, CDR1 is SNHLY and CDR2 is FYNNEI. V was clipped by 10 bases and J by 0 bases; unmatched bases: 11. The CDR3 consists of 15 residues. The CDR3 protein is CATYSPDRTNYGYTF. The CDR3 coding sequence is TGTGCCACCTATAGTCCGGACAGGACTAACTATGGCTACACCTTC. The entire variable domain, with the rest obtained from reference TRBV2 and TRBJ1-2, is as follows: EPEVTQTPSHQVTQMGQEVILRCVPISNHLYFYWYRQILGQKVEFLVSFYNNEISEKSEIFDDQFSVERPDGSNFTLKIRSTKLEDSAMYFCATYSPDRTNYGYTFGSGTRLTVV.

The chain links TRBV21-1 to TRBJ1-2; TRBD1 reflects the table's D call only, with no check against the DNA. TRBV21-1 represents a pseudogene. This CDR3 is built from 13 residues. The CDR3 nucleotides read TGTGCCAGCAGGGAAACAAGGGGTGATGGCTACACCTTC. Protein sequence: CASRETRGDGYTF.

The rearrangement links TRBV5-1 to TRBJ1-1, with 7 bases that match TRBD1. The CDR3 is 14 amino acids. The junction had 6 bases not matched to a gene; V was cut back by 4 bases and J by 3 bases. Looked up from germline, CDR1 is SGHRS and CDR2 is YFSETQ. CDR3 DNA: TGCGCCAGCAGCCGGGACAGCACTTACACTGAAGCTTTCTTT. Protein sequence: CASSRDSTYTEAFF. Variable domain in full (rest from reference TRBV5-1 and TRBJ1-1): KAGVTQTPRYLIKTRGQQVTLSCSPISGHRSVSWYQQTPGQGLQFLFEYFSETQRNKGNFPGRFSGRQFSNSRSEMNVSTLELGDSALYLCASSRDSTYTEAFFGQGTRLTVV.

The CDR3 bases are TGTGCCAGCAGGGGTGGGGGCAAGGGTAATGAGCAGTTCTTC. It is translated as CASRGGGKGNEQFF. The gene calls are TRBV6-6 and TRBJ2-1; D is possibly TRBD1 (6 bases). Germline-derived CDR1 and CDR2 are MNHNY and SVGAGI (reference sequence). The length of the CDR3 is 14 residues. The germline V and J ends were trimmed by 6 bases and 7 bases, with 16 bases remaining between them.

This clonotype has at least ten counts. This rearrangement joins TRBV27 to TRBJ1-1; D call uncertain. V shed 5 bases and J shed 8 bases, with 15 bases lying between them. Germline V CDR1 and CDR2: MNHEY, SMNVEV (reference sequence). The CDR3 covers 13 residues. Here the CDR3 DNA reads TGTGCCAGCAGTCCGAGACGGATGACCGAAGCTTTCTTT. Encoded protein: CASSPRRMTEAFF.

The chain is built from TRBV6-5 and TRBJ1-5; D gene ambiguous. Trimming took off 2 bases at V and 2 bases at J, with 4 bases between the two ends. This CDR3 has 13 amino acids. Looked up from germline, CDR1 is MNHEY and CDR2 is SVGAGI. The DNA of the CDR3 is TGTGCCAGCAGTTACGGTGGCAATCAGCCCCAGCATTTT. Residues: CASSYGGNQPQHF.

The chain joins TRBV5-1 to TRBJ2-7; no clear D gene. V lost 0 bases to trimming and J lost 5 bases, with 18 bases between them. The CDR3 loop spans 16 amino acids. Germline-derived CDR1 and CDR2 are SGHRS and YFSETQ. The CDR3 reads CASSLGVRSDLDEQYF. The CDR3 DNA sequence: TGCGCCAGCAGCTTGGGGGTGCGCAGCGATTTGGACGAGCAGTACTTC. Supplemented by reference TRBV5-1 and TRBJ2-7, the full variable domain reads KAGVTQTPRYLIKTRGQQVTLSCSPISGHRSVSWYQQTPGQGLQFLFEYFSETQRNKGNFPGRFSGRQFSNSRSEMNVSTLELGDSALYLCASSLGVRSDLDEQYFGPGTRLTVT.

V and J are TRBV20-1 and TRBJ2-1; 14 bases are shared with TRBD2. The CDR3 consists of 18 residues. The germline gives CDR1 DFQATT, CDR2 SNEGSKA (reference sequence). The J segment lost 0 bases and the V segment lost 3 bases, leaving 7 bases of the junction unmatched. The CDR3 loop reads CSASLGLAGGHSYNEQFF. In DNA form, the CDR3 reads TGCAGTGCTAGTTTAGGACTAGCGGGGGGCCACTCCTACAATGAGCAGTTCTTC.

This clonotype was detected a few times. This rearrangement joins TRBV7-9 to TRBJ2-1; 8 nucleotides match TRBD2. V lost 5 bases to trimming and J lost 7 bases; unmatched junction nucleotides: 7. CDR1 is SEHNR and CDR2 is FQNEAQ in the germline V gene (reference sequence). The CDR3 covers 14 residues. CDR3: CASSTWTSLNEQFF. CDR3 in DNA: TGTGCCAGCAGCACTTGGACTAGCCTTAATGAGCAGTTCTTC.